This T cell receptor beta chain was recovered during a study of beta chain features in type 1 diabetes. Study-level findings and limits: Highly expressing activated T cells could be over-counted with a cDNA template.

Comment on this clone: The antigen is unknown.

CDR1 and CDR2 from the germline V gene are KGHSH and LQKENI. CDR3 length: 16 residues. Between the trimmed V and J ends, which lost 1 base and 0 bases, there was a span of 7 bases. Every bit of the isolated RNA underwent reverse transcription, so sequencing read expressed TCRB transcripts. The table came from immunoSEQ multiplex PCR; TCRdb's copy has only in-frame clones and leaves some out. Of some 330,000 clones in the sample, about 10% are singletons; the top ten hold 0.015%. This chain joins TRBV18 and TRBJ2-6, with unresolved D. Sequencing was done on a sample of naive CD4+ T cells from blood. This receptor was taken from a woman aged 25-40 years in good health. DNA of the CDR3: TGTGCCAGCTCACCACAGCCAAGCTCTGGGGCCAACGTCCTGACTTTC. It yields the protein CASSPQPSSGANVLTF.